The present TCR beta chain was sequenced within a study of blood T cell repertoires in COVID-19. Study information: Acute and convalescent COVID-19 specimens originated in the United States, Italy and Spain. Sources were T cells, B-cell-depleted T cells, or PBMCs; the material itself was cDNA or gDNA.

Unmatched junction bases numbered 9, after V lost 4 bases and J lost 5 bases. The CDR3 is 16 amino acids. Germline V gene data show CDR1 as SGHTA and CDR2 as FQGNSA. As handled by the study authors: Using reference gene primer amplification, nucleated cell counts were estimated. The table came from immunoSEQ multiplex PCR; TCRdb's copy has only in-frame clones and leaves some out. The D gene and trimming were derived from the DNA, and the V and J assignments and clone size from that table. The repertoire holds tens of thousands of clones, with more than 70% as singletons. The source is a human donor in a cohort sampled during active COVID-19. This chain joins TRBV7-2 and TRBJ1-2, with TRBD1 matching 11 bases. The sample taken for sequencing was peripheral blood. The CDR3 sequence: CASSSRGTGGRYGYTF. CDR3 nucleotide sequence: TGTGCCAGCAGCTCACGGGGGACAGGGGGAAGATATGGCTACACCTTC.